This T cell receptor beta chain was obtained from a study of blood T cell repertoires in COVID-19. Whole-study context: Samples representing acute and convalescent COVID-19 were sourced from the United States, Italy and Spain.

The CDR3 contains 13 residues. Original data processing: It was from reference gene primer amplification that nucleated cell counts were estimated. Produced via immunoSEQ multiplex PCR; TCRdb's table is partial and in-frame only. Clone size and V and J calls were adopted from that table, with D and trimming inferred from the DNA. The repertoire holds 250,000 to 300,000 clones, with 88% as singletons. The source is a woman aged 60-70 years in a cohort exposed to, infected with or recovered from COVID-19 (not recorded which). The sample comprised PBMCs or T cells enriched from blood (not recorded which). V gene TRBV21-1 combines with J gene TRBJ2-5; the table's D call of TRBD2 was not tested on the DNA. TRBV21-1 has pseudogene status. The CDR3 is CASSIERLETQYF. The CDR3 DNA reads as TGTGCCAGCAGCATCGAGAGGTTGGAGACCCAGTACTTC.